Below, 28 T cell receptor beta chains from the same sample are listed, as sequenced in a study of cytomegalovirus exposure and HLA in healthy donors. PCR employed 60 Vbeta and 13 Jbeta primers. Sequenced by immunoSEQ multiplex PCR; TCRdb stores in-frame clones only, minus some. The sample shows about 82,000 clones, 65% to 75% of them seen only once. The material sequenced was PBMCs. These TCRs come from a man aged 25 to 40 in good health and CMV-seropositive.

This clone has only one observation. Mismatch with germline at one junction end may stem from a read error. This sequence joins TRBV7-7 and TRBJ2-5; 7 nucleotides match TRBD1. Germline assignment: CDR1 SSHAT and CDR2 FNYEAQ (reference sequence). CDR3 length: 13 residues. The chain's CDR3 is CASSQTGQETQYF. The CDR3 bases are TGTGCTAGCAGCCAGACAGGGCAGGAGACCCAGTACTTC.

The chain carries TRBV5-1 and TRBJ2-7, with D hard to call. The CDR3 extends over 14 amino acids. The ends were cut back, 2 bases at V and 7 bases at J, with 16 bases in the middle. CDR1 SGHRS and CDR2 YFSETQ come from the germline V gene. The CDR3 is CASSFSGGDGEQYF. The CDR3 DNA sequence: TGCGCCAGCAGCTTCTCAGGTGGTGACGGTGAGCAGTACTTC.

V is TRBV5-4 and J is TRBJ2-7; possibly TRBD1 for D (6 bases). This CDR3 contains 14 residues. CDR1 is SGHNT and CDR2 is YYREEE in the germline V gene (reference sequence). V lost 5 bases and J 5 bases, leaving 17 bases between the germline ends. The CDR3 protein is CASRTEGPGDEQYF. The CDR3 coding sequence is TGTGCCAGCAGAACTGAGGGACCAGGGGACGAGCAGTACTTC.

The chain links TRBV5-4 to TRBJ2-1; 13 bases match TRBD2. CDR1 is SGHNT and CDR2 is YYREEE in the germline V gene (reference sequence). V shed 4 bases and J 10 bases; nucleotides not matched to a gene: 5. CDR3 length equals 14 residues. The CDR3 loop is CASSPGLAGDEQFF. The CDR3 DNA reads TGTGCCAGCAGCCCTGGACTAGCGGGAGACGAGCAGTTCTTC.

This chain uses TRBV30 with TRBJ2-7, with 9 bases identical to TRBD1. The CDR3 has 14 amino acids. CDR1 and CDR2 (germline): GTSNPN, SVGIG (reference sequence). The V segment lost 2 bases and the J segment 1 base; nucleotides outside the gene matches: 3. Written as DNA, the CDR3 is TGTGCCTGGAGTACCGGGACAGGGTCCTACGAGCAGTACTTC. Translating it yields CAWSTGTGSYEQYF.

This clone has a handful of counts. This chain connects TRBV19 to TRBJ1-5, with D unresolved. V gave up 5 bases and J gave up 1 base, with 15 bases separating them. The germline CDR1 and CDR2 sequences are LNHDA and SQIVND (reference sequence). The CDR3 length is 16 residues. The CDR3 here is CASSSLPSASNQPQHF. The CDR3 nucleotides are TGTGCCAGTAGTTCCCTCCCCTCAGCGAGCAATCAGCCCCAGCATTTT.

This chain uses TRBV6-1 with TRBJ1-4, with TRBD1 as a possible D gene (6 bases). Germline V gene sequence: CDR1 MNHNS, CDR2 SASEGT. The CDR3 is 15 amino acids. Trimming took off 2 bases at V and 8 bases at J, with 15 bases between the two ends. The CDR3, as DNA: TGTGCCAGCAGTGAACCAGGGGATCTTGCGGAAAAACTGTTTTTT. Protein sequence: CASSEPGDLAEKLFF.

The chain recombines TRBV10-3 with TRBJ1-3, with TRBD1 as a possible D gene (5 bases). Germline lookup yields CDR1 ENHRY and CDR2 SYGVKD. This CDR3 spans 18 amino acids. The V and J ends lost 7 bases and 0 bases respectively, with 22 bases between them. CDR3 protein: CAITPGRGTTLSGNTIYF. The CDR3 coding sequence is TGTGCCATCACTCCCGGGAGGGGTACTACCCTCTCTGGAAACACCATATATTTT.

V and J are TRBV5-1 and TRBJ2-1, with TRBD1 identical over 7 bases. The V segment lost 2 bases and the J segment 5 bases; nucleotides outside the gene matches: 4. Germline loops: CDR1 SGHRS, CDR2 YFSETQ. CDR3 length equals 14 residues. The CDR3 bases are TGCGCCAGCAGCTTAAACAGGGGAGACAATGAGCAGTTCTTC. It specifies CASSLNRGDNEQFF.

This clone came up once. V usage is TRBV10-3 and J usage is TRBJ2-7; no clear D. Germline CDR1 and CDR2: ENHRY and SYGVKD. This CDR3 has 12 residues. V shed 3 bases and J shed 0 bases, with 3 bases lying between them. The CDR3 loop is CAISDHSYEQYF. The CDR3 nucleotides are TGTGCCATCAGTGACCACTCCTACGAGCAGTACTTC.

The chain combines TRBV5-4 with TRBJ2-1; TRBD2 is a possible D gene (6 bases). Trimming removed 2 bases from V and 1 base from J, with 7 bases in between. Germline loops: CDR1 SGHNT, CDR2 YYREEE (reference sequence). The CDR3 is 14 residues long. For the CDR3, the DNA is TGTGCCAGCAGCTTCCGGGAGTCCTACAATGAGCAGTTCTTC. It yields the protein CASSFRESYNEQFF.

This clone was seen more than once but under ten times. The V and J genes are TRBV11-3 and TRBJ2-3; 14 bases are a match to TRBD2. This CDR3 has 16 amino acids. CDR1 SGHNT and CDR2 YENEEA come from the germline V gene. Trimming cost V 4 bases and J 3 bases; bases outside gene matches: 3. CDR3 region: CASSSGTSGRTDTQYF. The DNA of the CDR3 is TGTGCCAGCAGCTCAGGGACTAGCGGGAGAACAGATACGCAGTATTTT. The full variable domain, completed using reference TRBV11-3 and TRBJ2-3, is EAGVVQSPRYKIIEKKQPVAFWCNPISGHNTLYWYLQNLGQGPELLIRYENEEAVDDSQLPKDRFSAERLKGVDSTLKIQPAELGDSAVYLCASSSGTSGRTDTQYFGPGTRLTVL.

The chain joins TRBV30 to TRBJ2-3; 10 bases fit TRBD2. CDR3 length: 17 residues. V was pared by 5 bases and J by 4 bases, with 15 bases of the junction left unmatched. Germline V lookup: CDR1 GTSNPN, CDR2 SVGIG (reference sequence). The CDR3 DNA follows: TGTGCCTGGCTGGGAAGGACTAGCGGTCTCTGGGCAGATACGCAGTATTTT. It yields the protein CAWLGRTSGLWADTQYF.

The chain combines TRBV4-2 with TRBJ2-2; D may be TRBD2 (6 bases). Germline V gene data show CDR1 as LGHNA and CDR2 as YNFKEQ. The length of the CDR3 is 15 residues. V was clipped by 4 bases and J by 6 bases, with 15 bases between them. The CDR3 protein is CASSPGRPRAGELFF. The CDR3, as DNA: TGTGCCAGCAGCCCTGGGAGGCCGCGGGCCGGGGAGCTGTTTTTT.

This chain uses TRBV9 with TRBJ1-1; 7 bases map to TRBD1. Germline V gene lookup returns CDR1 SGDLS and CDR2 YYNGEE. After removal of 3 bases from V and 1 base from J, the junction contained 6 bases not matched to a gene. The CDR3 totals 15 residues. The CDR3 sequence: CASSAQGVWNTEAFF. CDR3 nucleotide sequence: TGTGCCAGCAGCGCGCAGGGGGTGTGGAACACTGAAGCTTTCTTT.

The chain employs TRBV6-6 and TRBJ2-7, with D tentatively TRBD2 (5 bases). This CDR3 contains 16 residues. Germline loops: CDR1 MNHNY, CDR2 SVGAGI (reference sequence). Trimming removed 0 bases at V and 1 base at J, with 13 bases between. The CDR3 coding sequence is TGTGCCAGCAGTTACTCTCCGGGGTCGATTTCCTACGAGCAGTACTTC. It yields the protein CASSYSPGSISYEQYF.

The chain uses TRBV15 and TRBJ1-6, with no clear D. Per the germline V gene, CDR1 is LNHNV and CDR2 is YYDKDF (reference sequence). The CDR3 has 16 residues. The ends were cut back, 0 bases at V and 5 bases at J, with 11 bases in the middle. Here the CDR3 DNA reads TGTGCCACCAGCAGAGATCCCAGCGCTAATAATTCACCCCTCCACTTT. Encoded protein: CATSRDPSANNSPLHF.

This clone was counted a few times. The chain carries TRBV29-1 and TRBJ2-1; 7 bases are shared with TRBD1. Germline V gene sequence: CDR1 SQVTM, CDR2 ANQGSEA. The CDR3 runs 13 residues. J gave up 6 bases and V 4 bases, and 6 bases lay outside the gene matches. As DNA, the CDR3 is TGCAGCGTTGGACAGGGTCCCCGCAATGAGCAGTTCTTC. This gives the protein CSVGQGPRNEQFF.

This clone was seen a handful of times. The chain combines TRBV2 with TRBJ1-1, with TRBD1 matching 9 bases. Germline V lookup: CDR1 SNHLY, CDR2 FYNNEI. The junction had 6 bases not matched to a gene; V was cut back by 6 bases and J by 4 bases. There are 14 residues in the CDR3. The DNA for the CDR3 is TGTGCCAGCAGCACACAGGGGGCGGGCACTGAAGCTTTCTTT. This encodes CASSTQGAGTEAFF.

This clone was found a few times. The chain recombines TRBV2 with TRBJ2-2; D gene unclear. Germline-derived CDR1 and CDR2 are SNHLY and FYNNEI. The CDR3 spans 13 residues. Trimming stripped 5 bases from V and 8 bases from J, with 12 bases between. The CDR3 DNA reads TGTGCCAGCAGTCCCCGACACGCGGGGGAGCTGTTTTTT. This sequence encodes CASSPRHAGELFF. The full variable domain, in which reference TRBV2 and TRBJ2-2 provide the parts outside the CDR3, is EPEVTQTPSHQVTQMGQEVILRCVPISNHLYFYWYRQILGQKVEFLVSFYNNEISEKSEIFDDQFSVERPDGSNFTLKIRSTKLEDSAMYFCASSPRHAGELFFGEGSRLTVL.

The rearrangement links TRBV7-2 to TRBJ2-1; TRBD1 is a possible D gene (6 bases). Germline CDR1 is SGHTA and CDR2 is FQGNSA. V was trimmed by 5 bases and J by 0 bases, leaving 11 bases between them. This CDR3 contains 15 residues. CDR3 amino acids: CASSPGHRSYNEQFF. The DNA of the CDR3 is TGTGCCAGCAGCCCGGGACACCGCTCCTACAATGAGCAGTTCTTC. The variable domain in full, with the rest retrieved from reference TRBV7-2 and TRBJ2-1, is GAGVSQSPSNKVTEKGKDVELRCDPISGHTALYWYRQSLGQGLEFLIYFQGNSAPDKSGLPSDRFSAERTGGSVSTLTIQRTQQEDSAVYLCASSPGHRSYNEQFFGPGTRLTVL.

The chain has TRBV30 and TRBJ1-2; 8 bases line up with TRBD1. CDR3 length: 13 residues. V shed 5 bases, J shed 6 bases, and the junction held 8 bases outside the gene matches. In germline, CDR1 is GTSNPN, CDR2 SVGIG (reference sequence). The DNA for the CDR3 is TGTGCCTGGTCCTGGACAGGGCCCGATGGCTACACCTTC. It encodes CAWSWTGPDGYTF.

This clone has only a few counts. The chain combines TRBV6-4 with TRBJ2-3; 13 bases are a match to TRBD2. The CDR3 consists of 16 residues. Germline V gene sequence: CDR1 MRHNA, CDR2 SNTAGT. V was pared by 2 bases and J by 2 bases, with 1 base of the junction left unmatched. The DNA of the CDR3 is TGTGCCAGCAGTGACGGACTAGCGGGAGACACAGATACGCAGTATTTT. Protein sequence: CASSDGLAGDTDTQYF.

This chain links TRBV4-3 with TRBJ2-7, with 9 bases matching TRBD2. V shed 4 bases and J 1 base; nucleotides not matched to a gene: 5. Germline V gene sequence: CDR1 LGHNA, CDR2 YSLEER. There are 15 residues in the CDR3. DNA of the CDR3: TGCGCCAGCAGCCTCTCCCTAGCGGGATCCTACGAGCAGTACTTC. It specifies CASSLSLAGSYEQYF.

V is TRBV7-9 and J is TRBJ1-2; D is unresolved. Trimming pared 0 bases from V and 2 bases from J, leaving 13 bases between. This CDR3 has 16 amino acids. Germline values: CDR1 SEHNR, CDR2 FQNEAQ (reference sequence). Written as DNA, the CDR3 is TGTGCCAGCAGCTTAGCCGTGACGAGGGTAAACTATGGCTACACCTTC. Its translation is CASSLAVTRVNYGYTF.

The rearrangement links TRBV9 to TRBJ2-7, with TRBD2 matching over 8 bases. The junction had 2 bases not matched to a gene; V was cut back by 0 bases and J by 0 bases. Germline V lookup: CDR1 SGDLS, CDR2 YYNGEE. This CDR3 is built from 15 residues. The CDR3 reads CASSVESGSSYEQYF. Here the CDR3 DNA reads TGTGCCAGCAGCGTAGAAAGCGGGAGCTCCTACGAGCAGTACTTC.

The chain links TRBV4-3 to TRBJ1-2; D possibly corresponds to TRBD1 (5 bases). Germline V CDR1 and CDR2: LGHNA, YSLEER. The V gene lost 4 bases and the J gene lost 7 bases, with 19 bases spanning the gap. The CDR3 has 15 amino acids. The CDR3 loop is CASSLSRDPSGGYTF. The CDR3 coding sequence is TGCGCCAGCAGCCTTTCCAGGGATCCGTCGGGTGGCTACACCTTC.

This clone was counted once. The DNA for the CDR3 is TGTGCCAGCAGCCTCTACTCTGGAAACACCATATATTTT. Its protein is CASSLYSGNTIYF. The chain carries TRBV14 and TRBJ1-3, with D uncertain. CDR3 size: 13 residues. With 4 bases removed from V and 0 bases from J, the gap between germline ends came to 4 bases. Germline V lookup: CDR1 SGHDN, CDR2 FVKESK. Combining the CDR3 with reference TRBV14 and TRBJ1-3 gives the whole variable domain EAGVTQFPSHSVIEKGQTVTLRCDPISGHDNLYWYRRVMGKEIKFLLHFVKESKQDESGMPNNRFLAERTGGTYSTLKVQPAELEDSGVYFCASSLYSGNTIYFGEGSWLTVV.